Sequencing of this T cell receptor (beta chain) was carried out in a study of blood T cells in healthy people across ages. This clonotype appeared a few times. A second roughly 7 to 11 cycle PCR used barcoded and J-beta primers. A template-switch adaptor that had 12 random nucleotides put a tag on each cDNA molecule. TCRdb analysed the 5' RACE reads with MiXCR anew, one entry per CDR3 protein. The table records roughly 500,000 distinct CDR3 sequences, 24% of them present only once. The amount of total RNA extracted per sample was at least 5.5 micrograms. The CDR3 sequence is 17 residues long. Germline V CDR1 and CDR2: MGHRA, YSYEKL. V was pared by 3 bases and J by 5 bases, with 8 bases of the junction left unmatched. The same sample was also studied in work on T cells of mothers and their children. That publication notes: Samples came from a few healthy Caucasian mothers and their six children. The authors identified no persistent microchimeric T cell clones.

V usage is TRBV4-1 and J usage is TRBJ2-2; 11 bases are shared with TRBD1. Sequenced sample: blood. The origin of this receptor is a boy aged 10-17 years in good health. The CDR3 region is CASSQTPGQGDTGELFF. The DNA of the CDR3 is TGCGCCAGCAGCCAGACCCCGGGACAGGGGGATACCGGGGAGCTGTTTTTT.